These 17 T cell receptor beta chains came from one sample sequenced in a study of blood T cell repertoires in COVID-19. Libraries were prepared by immunoSEQ multiplex PCR; TCRdb keeps only in-frame clonotypes and omits some of them. The sample lists fewer than 350,000 clones; 81% were seen once. Sequenced: peripheral blood. Source of these receptors: a woman aged 55 to 70 with active or convalescent COVID-19.

The V and J genes are TRBV5-3 and TRBJ2-7, with TRBD1 as a possible D gene (5 bases). TRBV5-3 is given ORF status, its function remaining uncertain. The CDR3 runs 15 residues. V lost 2 bases and J lost 7, with 19 bases in between. CDR3 sequence: CARSFREGPLGEQYF. CDR3 DNA sequence: TGTGCCAGAAGCTTCAGGGAAGGACCTTTGGGGGAGCAGTACTTC.

This chain uses TRBV5-1 with TRBJ2-7, with 10 nucleotides matching TRBD1. The CDR3 sequence is 15 residues long. Trimming cost V 0 bases and J 3 bases; bases outside gene matches: 3. Germline V gives CDR1 SGHRS, CDR2 YFSETQ. DNA for the CDR3: TGCGCCAGCAGCTTGGGGGACAGGGGTGTCTACGAGCAGTACTTC. It yields the protein CASSLGDRGVYEQYF.

The genes are TRBV28 and TRBJ2-7; possible D gene TRBD2, 6 bases. The CDR3 consists of 12 residues. Germline assignment: CDR1 MDHEN and CDR2 SYDVKM. V shed 11 bases and J shed 2 bases, with 13 bases lying between them. The CDR3 DNA reads as TGTGCCCACGGGGGAGCCACCTACGAGCAGTACTTC. The encoded protein is CAHGGATYEQYF.

This chain uses TRBV27 with TRBJ2-1; the D gene is possibly TRBD2 (6 bases). The V gene lost 5 bases and the J gene lost 10 bases, with 12 bases spanning the gap. Germline assignment: CDR1 MNHEY and CDR2 SMNVEV (reference sequence). The CDR3 is 12 residues long. Written as DNA, the CDR3 is TGTGCCAGCAGTCCTCCTGGGGGGGAGCAGTTCTTC. It translates to CASSPPGGEQFF.

The genes are TRBV2 and TRBJ2-1; D may be TRBD1 (6 bases). Germline CDR1 and CDR2: SNHLY and FYNNEI. The V gene lost 6 bases and the J gene lost 7 bases, with 19 bases spanning the gap. The CDR3 is 15 amino acids. The CDR3 sequence is CASSALGASGNEQFF. As DNA, the CDR3 is TGTGCCAGCAGCGCCTTGGGGGCCTCAGGAAATGAGCAGTTCTTC. Full variable domain (missing parts from reference TRBV2 and TRBJ2-1): EPEVTQTPSHQVTQMGQEVILRCVPISNHLYFYWYRQILGQKVEFLVSFYNNEISEKSEIFDDQFSVERPDGSNFTLKIRSTKLEDSAMYFCASSALGASGNEQFFGPGTRLTVL.

The rearrangement uses TRBV4-1 and TRBJ2-4; 7 bases match TRBD2. The CDR3 is 19 amino acids. The V gene's germline CDR1 is MGHRA and CDR2 YSYEKL. The J segment lost 2 bases and the V segment lost 1 base, leaving 14 bases of the junction unmatched. The CDR3 spells CASSQGFRGQRGPKNIQYF. The DNA of the CDR3 is TGCGCCAGCAGCCAAGGTTTTAGGGGCCAGCGGGGACCCAAAAACATTCAGTACTTC.

The gene calls are TRBV5-4 and TRBJ1-4; TRBD1 agrees at 8 bases. The CDR3 covers 18 residues. Looked up from germline, CDR1 is SGHNT and CDR2 is YYREEE (reference sequence). Trimming cost V 0 bases and J 2 bases; bases outside gene matches: 9. DNA of the CDR3: TGTGCCAGCAGCTTGGAACGCAGGGGGCCGGGTACTAATGAAAAACTGTTTTTT. This sequence encodes CASSLERRGPGTNEKLFF.

The CDR3 spells CASREGGVNYGYTF. CDR3 bases: TGCGCCAGCAGGGAAGGGGGAGTTAACTATGGCTACACCTTC. The chain employs TRBV5-1 and TRBJ1-2, with D possibly matching TRBD1 (6 bases). CDR3 size: 14 residues. V lost 5 bases and J 1 base, leaving 12 bases between the germline ends. CDR1 SGHRS and CDR2 YFSETQ come from the germline V gene. Filled out from reference TRBV5-1 and TRBJ1-2, the complete variable domain reads KAGVTQTPRYLIKTRGQQVTLSCSPISGHRSVSWYQQTPGQGLQFLFEYFSETQRNKGNFPGRFSGRQFSNSRSEMNVSTLELGDSALYLCASREGGVNYGYTFGSGTRLTVV.

The chain is built from TRBV18 and TRBJ1-5, with D perhaps matching TRBD1 (6 bases). V was clipped by 6 bases and J by 5 bases, with 8 bases between them. Per the germline V gene, CDR1 is KGHSH and CDR2 is LQKENI. This CDR3 contains 12 residues. The DNA of the CDR3 is TGTGCCAGCTCCAAGGGGGATCAGCCCCAGCATTTT. Translated: CASSKGDQPQHF. The full variable domain, in which reference TRBV18 and TRBJ1-5 provide the parts outside the CDR3, is NAGVMQNPRHLVRRRGQEARLRCSPMKGHSHVYWYRQLPEEGLKFMVYLQKENIIDESGMPKERFSAEFPKEGPSILRIQQVVRGDSAAYFCASSKGDQPQHFGDGTRLSIL.

This clone came up a few times. This chain's CDR3 is CASALEGPNSPLHF. The CDR3 DNA sequence: TGTGCTAGTGCATTGGAGGGCCCTAATTCACCCCTCCACTTT. The chain uses TRBV12-5 and TRBJ1-6; D is unclear. The CDR3 runs to 14 residues. Germline loops: CDR1 LGHNT, CDR2 FRNRAP. V dropped 7 bases and J dropped 6 bases, with 13 bases sitting between them.

The chain links TRBV3-1 (or the pseudogene TRBV3-2) to TRBJ2-3; 16 nucleotides line up with TRBD2. Trimming took 4 bases from V and 4 from J; bases not matched to a gene: 5. The CDR3 spans 17 residues. Germline CDR1 is LGHDT and CDR2 is YNNKEL (reference sequence). Here the CDR3 reads CASSRGLAGGHADTQYF. Written as DNA, the CDR3 is TGTGCCAGCAGCCGGGGACTAGCGGGGGGGCACGCAGATACGCAGTATTTT.

CDR3 sequence: CASSQGPGSDSPLHF. In nucleotides, the CDR3 is TGTGCCAGCAGCCAGGGGCCAGGGTCCGATTCACCCCTCCACTTT. The rearrangement links TRBV3-1 (or the pseudogene TRBV3-2) to TRBJ1-6; D may be TRBD1 (5 bases). Germline assignment: CDR1 LGHDT and CDR2 YNNKEL (reference sequence). CDR3 length: 15 residues. V was clipped by 3 bases and J by 8 bases, with 14 bases between them.

The chain joins TRBV27 to TRBJ2-1; the match to TRBD1 covers 10 bases. Germline-derived CDR1 and CDR2 are MNHEY and SMNVEV (reference sequence). This CDR3 comprises 15 residues. V was pared by 5 bases and J by 4 bases, with 5 bases of the junction left unmatched. The CDR3 sequence: CASSLRDRGYNEQFF. The CDR3 DNA is TGTGCCAGCAGTCTCCGGGACAGGGGTTACAATGAGCAGTTCTTC.

This clone was counted many times. The chain couples TRBV7-8 to TRBJ2-7; TRBD1 matches at 7 bases. CDR1 is SGHVS and CDR2 is FQNEAQ in the germline V gene. Unmatched junction bases numbered 9, after V lost 1 base and J lost 0 bases. The CDR3 consists of 17 residues. DNA for the CDR3: TGTGCCAGCAGCTTAGAAGGGGGCCAGTGGATCTCCTACGAGCAGTACTTC. It translates to CASSLEGGQWISYEQYF.

The chain joins TRBV6-4 to TRBJ1-1; D uncertain. Trimming left V 8 bases short and J 2 bases short, with 12 bases between. This CDR3 region has 13 residues. Germline V lookup: CDR1 MRHNA, CDR2 SNTAGT. The CDR3 sequence: CASREGPNTEAFF. DNA of the CDR3: TGTGCCAGCCGGGAAGGGCCAAACACTGAAGCTTTCTTT.

This clone was counted between two and nine times. The chain recombines TRBV6-5 with TRBJ1-5, with D possibly being TRBD1 (5 bases). Trimming cost V 2 bases and J 7 bases, with 12 bases left between them. From germline, CDR1 is MNHEY and CDR2 SVGAGI. The CDR3 runs 14 residues. The CDR3 spells CASSYERGRQPQHF. The CDR3 DNA reads as TGTGCCAGCAGTTACGAGCGGGGGAGGCAGCCCCAGCATTTT.

J is TRBJ2-5 and V is TRBV6-1, with TRBD2 matching over 8 bases. The germline gives CDR1 MNHNS, CDR2 SASEGT. The CDR3 contains 17 residues. J lost 3 bases, V lost 4 bases, and 13 bases had no gene match. This CDR3 reads CASSAGLVPPGEETQYF. The DNA of the CDR3 is TGTGCCAGCAGTGCGGGACTAGTCCCCCCAGGGGAAGAGACCCAGTACTTC.